This TCR beta chain was sequenced in a study of shared clonotypes between healthy human individuals (dated by TCRdb to the early 2020s). The study in broad terms: The cohort comprised a couple of women and a few men aged 18 to 49 years. Per donor, three plates each were used for CD4 naive and CD4 memory, two for CD8 naive, and one for CD8 memory. To estimate repertoire size and how much clonotypes are shared between individuals, the study performed deep sequencing of blood TCR repertoires from 4 to 6 healthy adults. To increase sequencing depth and limit assay-specific biases, different laboratories used diverse techniques to prepare libraries and sequence TCR repertoires. Each donor's leukapheresis produced roughly between roughly 0.9 and 9 billion PBMCs.

Using the deep immunoSEQ assay, TCR CDR3 regions were amplified from genomic DNA by multiplex PCR. Genomic DNA extracted from each cell subset was distributed evenly over all wells of several immunoSEQ 96-well plates, and each plate served as one replicate. For sorted subsets, 200 to 250 ng genomic DNA, equal to 30,000 or so T cell genomes, was loaded into each replicate PCR. Purified libraries were measured with a Qubit 3.0 fluorometer, size-checked on a Bioanalyzer 2100, and measured again with the KAPA Library Quantification kit. Each immunoSEQ 96-well plate was sequenced on its own single-read 150-cycle Illumina NextSeq 550 flow cell. As for the original processing: Because only junctional sequences without quality scores were contained in the immunoSEQ output, filtering matching that applied to full-length reads could not be performed. To assign V/J genes and CDR3, sequences were annotated using PyIR, a Python wrapper for IgBLAST v1.9, with IMGT germline references. Reads were removed for weak V/J assignments (E-value above 1e-6), missing CDR3, stop codons, out-of-frame junctions, or ambiguous translated residues. V3J clonotypes were defined as sequences sharing an identical inferred V gene, J gene, and CDR3 amino acid sequence. Percentage overlap between repertoires was calculated by dividing the number of shared unique clonotypes by the size of the smaller repertoire. Richness of each repertoire was evaluated using RTK rarefaction, the Chao1 estimator, and Recon v2.1 estimates of unobserved clonotypes. OLGA was used to compute generation probabilities for all TCRbeta clonotypes that the gDNA method yielded from a handful of donors. This immuneACCESS table, as held by TCRdb, lists in-frame sequences with V and J called but not all clones. Of the missing ones, under half trace to an unresolved V gene in checked studies; the others have no known cause. Clone size and V and J calls were adopted from that table, with D and trimming inferred from the DNA. For this sample the table gives approximately 97,000 clones, of which 67% were detected only once. Together, the top ten hold roughly 40% of the sample.

Study-level results and caveats: Compared with non-shared clonotypes, clonotypes shared by all four sorted-subset donors had higher generation probabilities. Even with the large sequencing depth, rarefaction of the sorted-subset datasets indicated that sequencing was incomplete. Across several donors, approximately 4.9% of naive CD4, roughly 3.8% of naive CD8, about 2% of memory CD4, and about 0.4% of memory CD8 clonotypes were shared. Pairwise subsampling led to the expectation that sequencing depth would affect the degree of clonotype sharing among donors. Naive subsets generally had larger estimated clonotype richness than memory subsets did. Sampling was restricted to blood, and TCR repertoires in tissues likely differ from the TCR repertoires found in blood. Because the study included only a small number of donors, the genetic and exposure-history diversity represented was limited.

As concerns this clone: What antigen it recognizes has not been identified. Base quality data are lacking; no much larger clone is found one base away.

Healthy HIV-negative adults with no recently reported acute infections or vaccinations were included as donors. Every donor was a Caucasian adult living in Nashville, Tennessee, USA. CD8 memory samples consisted of magnetically selected CD45RO+ cells combined with CCR7-negative CD45RA+ effector memory (TemRA) cells. Blood was collected by leukapheresis, and PBMCs were isolated by Ficoll-Histopaque density gradient centrifugation and then cryopreserved in liquid nitrogen vapor phase. Analytical flow cytometry was used to check the purity and quantity of every magnetically sorted T cell population. Genomic DNA was isolated from each sorted fraction and quantified by UV absorbance on a Nanodrop 2000c. The receptor comes from a man aged 30-40 years in good health. The source material was memory CD8+ T cells sorted from blood. The label giving this sample's cell subset or site can be read as: CD45RO+ cells pooled with CCR7-negative TemRA cells.

The nucleotide sequence is TGTGCCAGCAGCAGGGGACAGTCCTCCTACGAGCAGTACTTC. It codes for CASSRGQSSYEQYF. The sequence is built from TRBV11-3 and TRBJ2-7; 7 of the junction bases match TRBD1. The V end gives up 5 bases and the J end 0 bases, leaving 4 bases in the junction not matched to a gene. The CDR3 runs 14 amino acids, cysteine and phenylalanine included. The sequence is cut down to CDR3 DNA, 42 bases in frame from base 1. The germline V gene encodes CDR1 SGHNT and CDR2 YENEEA.